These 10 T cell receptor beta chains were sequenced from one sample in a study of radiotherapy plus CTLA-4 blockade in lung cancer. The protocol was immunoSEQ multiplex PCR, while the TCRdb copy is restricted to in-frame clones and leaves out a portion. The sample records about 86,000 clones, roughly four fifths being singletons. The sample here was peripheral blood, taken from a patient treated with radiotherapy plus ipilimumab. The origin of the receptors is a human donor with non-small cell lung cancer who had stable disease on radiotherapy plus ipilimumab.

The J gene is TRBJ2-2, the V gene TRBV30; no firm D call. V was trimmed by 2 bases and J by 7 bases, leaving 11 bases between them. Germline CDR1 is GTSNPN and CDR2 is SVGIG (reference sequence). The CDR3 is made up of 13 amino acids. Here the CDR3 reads CAWSKMKGGELFF. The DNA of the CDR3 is TGTGCCTGGAGTAAGATGAAGGGCGGGGAGCTGTTTTTT.

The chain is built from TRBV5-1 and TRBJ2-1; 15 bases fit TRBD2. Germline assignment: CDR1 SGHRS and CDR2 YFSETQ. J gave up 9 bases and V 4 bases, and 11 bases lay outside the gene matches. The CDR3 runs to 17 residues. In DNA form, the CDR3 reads TGCGCCAGCAGCCCCCGTGCCGGGACTAGCGGGGGGAGTGAGCAGTTCTTC. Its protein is CASSPRAGTSGGSEQFF.

The CDR3 DNA reads TGTGCCAGCAGCCCACGGACTAGCGGGGGGGTCGGGGCCAACGTCCTGACTTTC. Protein sequence: CASSPRTSGGVGANVLTF. The rearrangement joins TRBV11-2 to TRBJ2-6; 15 bases are a match to TRBD2. V lost 5 bases, J lost 4 bases, and 6 bases stayed unmatched. This CDR3 is built from 18 residues. Germline CDR1 and CDR2: SGHAT and FQNNGV.

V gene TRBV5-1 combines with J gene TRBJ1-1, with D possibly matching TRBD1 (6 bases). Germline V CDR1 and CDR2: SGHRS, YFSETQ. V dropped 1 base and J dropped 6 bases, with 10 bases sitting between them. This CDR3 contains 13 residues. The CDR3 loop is CASSLQGMAEAFF. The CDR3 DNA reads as TGCGCCAGCAGCTTGCAGGGGATGGCTGAAGCTTTCTTT.

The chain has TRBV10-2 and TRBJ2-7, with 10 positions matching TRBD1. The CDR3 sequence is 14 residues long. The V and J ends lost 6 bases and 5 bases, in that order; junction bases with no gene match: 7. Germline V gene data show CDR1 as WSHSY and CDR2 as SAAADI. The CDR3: CASRHGTGAHEQYF. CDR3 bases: TGCGCCAGCAGACACGGGACAGGGGCCCACGAGCAGTACTTC.

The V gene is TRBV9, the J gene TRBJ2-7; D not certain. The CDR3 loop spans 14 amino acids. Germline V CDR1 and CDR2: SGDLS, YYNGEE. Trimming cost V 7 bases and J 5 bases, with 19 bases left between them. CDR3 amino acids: CASGPRWGRNEQYF. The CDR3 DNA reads TGTGCCAGCGGCCCGAGGTGGGGTCGAAACGAGCAGTACTTC.

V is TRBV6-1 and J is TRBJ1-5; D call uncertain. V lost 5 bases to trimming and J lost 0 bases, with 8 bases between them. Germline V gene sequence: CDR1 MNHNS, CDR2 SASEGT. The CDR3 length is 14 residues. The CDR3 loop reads CASSLSDSNQPQHF. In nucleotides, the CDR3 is TGTGCCAGCAGTCTTTCGGATAGCAATCAGCCCCAGCATTTT.

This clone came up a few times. In DNA form, the CDR3 reads TGTGCCAGCAGTGGCGGCAGGGAATATCGGGTC. Its translation: CASSGGREYRV. The chain couples TRBV28 to TRBJ2-7; maybe TRBD1 (5 bases). The CDR3 covers 11 residues. Germline values: CDR1 MDHEN, CDR2 SYDVKM.

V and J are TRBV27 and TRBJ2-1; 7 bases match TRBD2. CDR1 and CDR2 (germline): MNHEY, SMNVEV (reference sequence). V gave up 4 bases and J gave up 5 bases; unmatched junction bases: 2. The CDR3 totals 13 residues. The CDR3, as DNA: TGTGCCAGCAGTTGGGCGGGAGACAATGAGCAGTTCTTC. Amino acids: CASSWAGDNEQFF.

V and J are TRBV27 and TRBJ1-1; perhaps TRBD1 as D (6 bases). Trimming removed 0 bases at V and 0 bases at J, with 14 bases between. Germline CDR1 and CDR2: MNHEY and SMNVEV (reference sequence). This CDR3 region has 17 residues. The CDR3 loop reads CASSLSPTRGLNTEAFF. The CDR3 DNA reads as TGTGCCAGCAGTTTATCGCCTACTAGGGGGTTGAACACTGAAGCTTTCTTT.